The T cell receptor (beta chain) described here comes from a study of blood T cell repertoires in COVID-19. Libraries were prepared by immunoSEQ multiplex PCR; TCRdb keeps only in-frame clonotypes and omits some of them. The table records roughly 51,000 clones, 75% to 95% of them present only once. The V and J ends lost 1 base and 4 bases respectively, with 5 bases between them. Per the germline V gene, CDR1 is SEHNR and CDR2 is FQNEAQ (reference sequence). The CDR3 loop spans 13 amino acids. Sequenced sample: peripheral blood. This TCR was recovered from a man in his sixties or seventies with acute or convalescent COVID-19. The chain carries TRBV7-9 and TRBJ1-3; D perhaps matches TRBD1 (5 bases). For the CDR3, the DNA is TGTGCCAGCAGCTTAGGACAGGGAAACACCATATATTTT. This codes for CASSLGQGNTIYF.